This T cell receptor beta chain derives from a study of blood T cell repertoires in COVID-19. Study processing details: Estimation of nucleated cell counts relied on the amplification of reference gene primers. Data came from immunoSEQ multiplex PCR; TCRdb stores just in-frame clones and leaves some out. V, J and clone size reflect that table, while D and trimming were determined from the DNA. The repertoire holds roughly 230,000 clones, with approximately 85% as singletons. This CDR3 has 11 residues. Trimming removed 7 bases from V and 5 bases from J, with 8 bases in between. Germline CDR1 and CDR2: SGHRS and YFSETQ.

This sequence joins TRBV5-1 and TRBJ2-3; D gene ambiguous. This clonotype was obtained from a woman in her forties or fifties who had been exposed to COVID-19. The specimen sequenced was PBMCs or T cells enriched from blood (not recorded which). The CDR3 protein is CASGSRDTQYF. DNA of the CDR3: TGCGCCAGCGGCTCTAGAGATACGCAGTATTTT.